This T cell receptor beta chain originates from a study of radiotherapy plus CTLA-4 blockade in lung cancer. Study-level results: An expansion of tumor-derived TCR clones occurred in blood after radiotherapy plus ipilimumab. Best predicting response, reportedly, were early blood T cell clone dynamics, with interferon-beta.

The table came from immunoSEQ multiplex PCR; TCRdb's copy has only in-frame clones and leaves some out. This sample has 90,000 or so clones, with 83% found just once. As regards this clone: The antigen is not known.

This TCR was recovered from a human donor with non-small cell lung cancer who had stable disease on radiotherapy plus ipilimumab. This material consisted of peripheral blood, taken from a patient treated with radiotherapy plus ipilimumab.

The CDR3 sequence is CASSLWDDQPQHF. CDR3 sequence (DNA): TGTGCCAGCAGTTTATGGGACGATCAGCCCCAGCATTTT. V and J are TRBV28 and TRBJ1-5; D unresolved. V lost 0 bases to trimming and J lost 5 bases, with 5 bases between them. CDR3 length: 13 amino acids. From germline, CDR1 is MDHEN and CDR2 SYDVKM.